These 5 T cell receptor beta chains came from one sample sequenced in a study of blood T cell repertoires in COVID-19 (dated by TCRdb to the early 2020s). The library was built by means of the immunoSEQ multiplex PCR assay. TCRdb provides this immuneACCESS table in a form limited to in-frame rearrangements. Some clones are lacking; in checked studies, under half of them reflect an unresolved V gene, and why the rest are absent is not known. This sample gives about 220,000 clones in total; 80% to 90% of them show up just once. The ten largest clones represent about 3.5% of the sample. The material sequenced was PBMCs or T cells enriched from blood (not recorded which). The receptor set was obtained from a woman under 30 in a cohort exposed to, infected with or recovered from COVID-19 (not recorded which).

The J gene is TRBJ1-6, the V gene TRBV27; TRBD1 matches at 7 bases. From germline, CDR1 is MNHEY and CDR2 SMNVEV (reference sequence). This CDR3 has 15 amino acids. The J segment lost 4 bases and the V segment lost 3 bases, leaving 3 bases of the junction unmatched. As DNA, the CDR3 is TGTGCCAGCAGTTTGTCACAGGGGTATAATTCACCCCTCCACTTT. This gives the protein CASSLSQGYNSPLHF.

The chain employs TRBV5-1 and TRBJ2-1, with D possibly matching TRBD1 (6 bases). V was shortened by 4 bases and J by 9 bases, with 17 bases between the two germline ends. The CDR3 has 14 amino acids. Germline CDR1 and CDR2: SGHRS and YFSETQ. The CDR3 is CASSPLGGSSEQFF. CDR3 in DNA: TGCGCCAGCAGCCCCCTAGGGGGAAGCAGTGAGCAGTTCTTC.

The chain links TRBV29-1 to TRBJ2-7; 8 nucleotides agree with TRBD1. This CDR3 has 14 amino acids. After removal of 7 bases from V and 2 bases from J, the junction contained 10 bases not matched to a gene. Germline CDR1 and CDR2: SQVTM and ANQGSEA. The chain's CDR3 is CSALGQGIPYEQYF. The CDR3, as DNA: TGCAGCGCCCTAGGACAGGGAATCCCCTACGAGCAGTACTTC.

The chain carries TRBV2 and TRBJ1-6, with D unclear. From germline, CDR1 is SNHLY and CDR2 FYNNEI. V gave up 8 bases and J gave up 6 bases, with 14 bases separating them. This CDR3 region has 14 residues. CDR3 DNA sequence: TGTGCCAGCGCCCATGAGGGAGGTAATTCACCCCTCCACTTT. Protein: CASAHEGGNSPLHF.

This clone was detected only once. The CDR3 is CAWSATSGYYEQYF. CDR3 coding DNA: TGTGCCTGGAGTGCGACTAGCGGGTACTACGAGCAGTACTTC. V gene TRBV30 combines with J gene TRBJ2-7; 10 bases align to TRBD2. CDR3 length: 14 amino acids. Germline-derived CDR1 and CDR2 are GTSNPN and SVGIG (reference sequence). J gave up 3 bases and V 1 base, and 3 bases lay outside the gene matches.